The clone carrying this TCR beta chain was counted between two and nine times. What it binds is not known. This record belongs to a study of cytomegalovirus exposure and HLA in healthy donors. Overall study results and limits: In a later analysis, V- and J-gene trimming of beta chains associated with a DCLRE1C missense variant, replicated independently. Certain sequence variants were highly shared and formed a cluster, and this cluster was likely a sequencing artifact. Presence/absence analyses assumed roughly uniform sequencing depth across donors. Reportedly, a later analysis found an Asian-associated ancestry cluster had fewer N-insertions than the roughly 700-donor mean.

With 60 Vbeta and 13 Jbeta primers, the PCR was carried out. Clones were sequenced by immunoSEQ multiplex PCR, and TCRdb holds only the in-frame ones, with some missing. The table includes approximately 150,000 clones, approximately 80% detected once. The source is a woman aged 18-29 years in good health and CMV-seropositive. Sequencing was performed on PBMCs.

This chain's CDR3 is CASSSDRGTYGYTF. The CDR3 bases are TGTGCCAGCAGTTCGGACAGGGGAACCTATGGCTACACCTTC. V is TRBV6-5 and J is TRBJ1-2, with TRBD1 identical over 9 bases. This CDR3 has 14 amino acids. After removal of 4 bases from V and 4 bases from J, the junction contained 4 bases not matched to a gene. Germline V gives CDR1 MNHEY, CDR2 SVGAGI.